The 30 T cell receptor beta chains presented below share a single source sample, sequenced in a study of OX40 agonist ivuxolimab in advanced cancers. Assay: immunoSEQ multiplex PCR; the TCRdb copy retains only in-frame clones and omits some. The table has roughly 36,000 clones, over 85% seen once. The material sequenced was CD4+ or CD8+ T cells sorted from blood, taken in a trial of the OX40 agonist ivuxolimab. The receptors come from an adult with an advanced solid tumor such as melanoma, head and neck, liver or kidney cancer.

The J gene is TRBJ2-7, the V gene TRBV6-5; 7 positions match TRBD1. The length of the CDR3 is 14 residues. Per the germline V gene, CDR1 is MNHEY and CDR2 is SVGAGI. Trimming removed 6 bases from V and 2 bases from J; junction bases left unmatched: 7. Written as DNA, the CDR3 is TGTGCCAGCAGCCGAACCCAGGGGGCCTACGAGCAGTACTTC. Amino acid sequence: CASSRTQGAYEQYF.

The CDR3 sequence: CSVVNSGVAKNIQYF. The CDR3 DNA reads TGCAGCGTTGTAAATTCAGGGGTAGCCAAAAACATTCAGTACTTC. The chain links TRBV29-1 to TRBJ2-4; the D gene is possibly TRBD1 (6 bases). The germline V and J ends were trimmed by 4 bases and 0 bases, with 13 bases remaining between them. Per germline, CDR1 SQVTM and CDR2 ANQGSEA. This CDR3 region has 15 residues.

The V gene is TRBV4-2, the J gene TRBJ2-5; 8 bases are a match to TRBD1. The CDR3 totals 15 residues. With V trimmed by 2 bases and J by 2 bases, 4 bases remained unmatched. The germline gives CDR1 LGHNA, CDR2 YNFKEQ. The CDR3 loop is CASSQPWTGQETQYF. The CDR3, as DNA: TGTGCCAGCAGCCAACCGTGGACAGGGCAAGAGACCCAGTACTTC.

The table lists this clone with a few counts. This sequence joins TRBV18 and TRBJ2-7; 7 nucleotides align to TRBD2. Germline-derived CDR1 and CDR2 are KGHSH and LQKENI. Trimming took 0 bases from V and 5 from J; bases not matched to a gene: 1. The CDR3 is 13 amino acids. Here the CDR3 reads CASSPPGGDEQYF. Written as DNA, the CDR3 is TGTGCCAGCTCACCACCGGGAGGGGACGAGCAGTACTTC. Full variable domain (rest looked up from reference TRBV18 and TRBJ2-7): NAGVMQNPRHLVRRRGQEARLRCSPMKGHSHVYWYRQLPEEGLKFMVYLQKENIIDESGMPKERFSAEFPKEGPSILRIQQVVRGDSAAYFCASSPPGGDEQYFGPGTRLTVT.

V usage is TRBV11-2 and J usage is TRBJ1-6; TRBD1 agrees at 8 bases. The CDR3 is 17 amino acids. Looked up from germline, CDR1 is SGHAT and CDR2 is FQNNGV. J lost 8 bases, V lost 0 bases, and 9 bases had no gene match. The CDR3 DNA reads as TGTGCCAGCAGCTTAGAAAGGCAGGGGGCATTATATTCACCCCTCCACTTT. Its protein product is CASSLERQGALYSPLHF.

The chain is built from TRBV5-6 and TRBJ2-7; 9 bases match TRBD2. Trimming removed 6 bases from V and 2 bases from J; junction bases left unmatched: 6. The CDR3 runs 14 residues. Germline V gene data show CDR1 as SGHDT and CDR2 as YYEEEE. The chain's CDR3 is CASKEAGGPYEQYF. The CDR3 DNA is TGTGCCAGCAAAGAAGCGGGAGGCCCCTACGAGCAGTACTTC.

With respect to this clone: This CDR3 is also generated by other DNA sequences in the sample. CDR3 coding DNA: TGTGCCAGCAGGAGACAGGGGGCGGACGAGCAGTACTTC. Its protein is CASRRQGADEQYF. The chain recombines TRBV6-1 with TRBJ2-7; TRBD1 aligns across 10 bases. CDR3 size: 13 residues. Germline V CDR1 and CDR2: MNHNS, SASEGT. V dropped 6 bases and J dropped 5; count of bases not matched to a gene: 4.

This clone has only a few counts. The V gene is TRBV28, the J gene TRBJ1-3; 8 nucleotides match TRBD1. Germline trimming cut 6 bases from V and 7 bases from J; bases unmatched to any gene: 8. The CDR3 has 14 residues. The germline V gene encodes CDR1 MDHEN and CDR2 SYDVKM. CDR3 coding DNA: TGTGCCAGCAGCCCGACAGGGGTAGGGAACACCATATATTTT. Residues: CASSPTGVGNTIYF. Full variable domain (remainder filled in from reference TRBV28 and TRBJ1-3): DVKVTQSSRYLVKRTGEKVFLECVQDMDHENMFWYRQDPGLGLRLIYFSYDVKMKEKGDIPEGYSVSREKKERFSLILESASTNQTSMYLCASSPTGVGNTIYFGEGSWLTVV.

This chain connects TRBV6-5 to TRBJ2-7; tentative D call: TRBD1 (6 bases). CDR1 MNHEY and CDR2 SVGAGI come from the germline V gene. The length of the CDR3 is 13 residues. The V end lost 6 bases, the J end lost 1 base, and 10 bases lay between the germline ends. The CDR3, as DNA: TGTGCCAGCAGCAGGACAGTGTCCTACGAGCAGTACTTC. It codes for CASSRTVSYEQYF.

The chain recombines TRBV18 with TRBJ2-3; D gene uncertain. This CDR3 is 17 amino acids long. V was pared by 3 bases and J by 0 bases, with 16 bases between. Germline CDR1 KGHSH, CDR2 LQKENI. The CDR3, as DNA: TGTGCCAGCTCACCGCTCAGACGACCCGCTAGCACAGATACGCAGTATTTT. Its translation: CASSPLRRPASTDTQYF.

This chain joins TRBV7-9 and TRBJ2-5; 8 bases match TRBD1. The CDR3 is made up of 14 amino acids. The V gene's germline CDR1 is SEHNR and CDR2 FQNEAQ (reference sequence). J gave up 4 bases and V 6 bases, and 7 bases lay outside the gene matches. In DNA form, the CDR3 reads TGTGCCAGCAGGCCAGGACAGGGAAGAGAGACCCAGTACTTC. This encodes CASRPGQGRETQYF.

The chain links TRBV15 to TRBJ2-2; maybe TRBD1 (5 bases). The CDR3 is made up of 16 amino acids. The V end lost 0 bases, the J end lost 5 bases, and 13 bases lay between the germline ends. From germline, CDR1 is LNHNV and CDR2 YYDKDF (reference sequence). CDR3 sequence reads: CATSREGRVSTGELFF. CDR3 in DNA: TGTGCCACCAGCAGAGAAGGCAGGGTTTCAACCGGGGAGCTGTTTTTT. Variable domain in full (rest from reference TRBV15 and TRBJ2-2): DAMVIQNPRYQVTQFGKPVTLSCSQTLNHNVMYWYQQKSSQAPKLLFHYYDKDFNNEADTPDNFQSRRPNTSFCFLDIRSPGLGDTAMYLCATSREGRVSTGELFFGEGSRLTVL.

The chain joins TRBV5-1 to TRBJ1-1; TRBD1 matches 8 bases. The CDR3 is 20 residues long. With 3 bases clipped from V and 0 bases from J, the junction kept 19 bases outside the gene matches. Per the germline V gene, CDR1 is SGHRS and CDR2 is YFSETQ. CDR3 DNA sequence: TGCGCCAGCAGCTCCCTTCGAGGGACAGGCCGGGGGGATATGAACACTGAAGCTTTCTTT. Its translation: CASSSLRGTGRGDMNTEAFF.

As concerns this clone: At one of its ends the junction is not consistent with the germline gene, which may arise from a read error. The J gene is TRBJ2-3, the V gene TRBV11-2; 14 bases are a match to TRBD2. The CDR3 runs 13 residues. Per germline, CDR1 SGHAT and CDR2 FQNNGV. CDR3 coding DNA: TGTGCCAGCAGCTCCGGACTAGCGGGAGGCGGGGGGTTT. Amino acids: CASSSGLAGGGGF.

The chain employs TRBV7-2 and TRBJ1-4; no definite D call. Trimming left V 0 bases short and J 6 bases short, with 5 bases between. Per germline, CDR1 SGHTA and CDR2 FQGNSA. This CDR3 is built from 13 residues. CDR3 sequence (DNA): TGTGCCAGCAGCTTAGCTCACGATGAAAAACTGTTTTTT. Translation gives CASSLAHDEKLFF.

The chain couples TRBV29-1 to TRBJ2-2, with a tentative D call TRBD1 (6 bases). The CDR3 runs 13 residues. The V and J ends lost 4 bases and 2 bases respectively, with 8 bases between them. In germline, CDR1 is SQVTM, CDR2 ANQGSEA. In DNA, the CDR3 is TGCAGCGTTGCACAGGGCAACACCGGGGAGCTGTTTTTT. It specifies CSVAQGNTGELFF.

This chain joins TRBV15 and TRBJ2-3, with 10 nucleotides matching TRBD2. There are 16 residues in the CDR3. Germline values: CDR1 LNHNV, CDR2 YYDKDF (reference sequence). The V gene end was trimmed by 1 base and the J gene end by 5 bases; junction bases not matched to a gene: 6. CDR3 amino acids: CATSRGSSGSIDTQYF. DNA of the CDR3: TGTGCCACCAGCAGAGGGTCTAGCGGGAGTATAGATACGCAGTATTTT.

The CDR3 loop reads CASSGQPGPDTEAFF. CDR3 nucleotide sequence: TGTGCCAGCAGCGGCCAACCCGGGCCTGACACTGAAGCTTTCTTT. The rearrangement links TRBV11-1 to TRBJ1-1; D remains unclear. CDR3 size: 15 residues. With 5 bases removed from V and 3 bases from J, the gap between germline ends came to 16 bases. CDR1 and CDR2 (germline): SGHAT, FQDESV (reference sequence).

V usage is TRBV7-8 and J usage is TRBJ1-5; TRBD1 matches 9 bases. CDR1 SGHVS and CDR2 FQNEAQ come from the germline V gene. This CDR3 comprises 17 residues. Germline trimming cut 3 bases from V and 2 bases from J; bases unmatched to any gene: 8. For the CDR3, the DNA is TGTGCCAGCAGCTTGGAACAGGGGGCGTTGGGCAATCAGCCCCAGCATTTT. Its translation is CASSLEQGALGNQPQHF.

CDR3 loop: CASSEQVNEKLFF. CDR3 nucleotide sequence: TGTGCCAGCAGTGAACAGGTTAATGAAAAACTGTTTTTT. The V gene is TRBV6-1, the J gene TRBJ1-4; D gene unclear. The CDR3 runs 13 residues. Germline V gives CDR1 MNHNS, CDR2 SASEGT. V shed 2 bases and J shed 4 bases, with 5 bases lying between them.

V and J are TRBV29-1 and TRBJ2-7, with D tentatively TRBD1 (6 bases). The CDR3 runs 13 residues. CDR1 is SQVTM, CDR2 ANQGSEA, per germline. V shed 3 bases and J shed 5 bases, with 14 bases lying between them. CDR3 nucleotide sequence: TGCAGCGTTGAGTCCGGGACACGAGACGAGCAGTACTTC. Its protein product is CSVESGTRDEQYF.

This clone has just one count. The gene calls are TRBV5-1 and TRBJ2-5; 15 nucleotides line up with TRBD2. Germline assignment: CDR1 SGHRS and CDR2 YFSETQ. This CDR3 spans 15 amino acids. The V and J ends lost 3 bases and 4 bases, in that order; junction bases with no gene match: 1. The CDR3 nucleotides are TGCGCCAGCAGCTGGGGACTAGCGGGAGGAGAGACCCAGTACTTC. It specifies CASSWGLAGGETQYF. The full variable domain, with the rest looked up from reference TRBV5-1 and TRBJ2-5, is KAGVTQTPRYLIKTRGQQVTLSCSPISGHRSVSWYQQTPGQGLQFLFEYFSETQRNKGNFPGRFSGRQFSNSRSEMNVSTLELGDSALYLCASSWGLAGGETQYFGPGTRLLVL.

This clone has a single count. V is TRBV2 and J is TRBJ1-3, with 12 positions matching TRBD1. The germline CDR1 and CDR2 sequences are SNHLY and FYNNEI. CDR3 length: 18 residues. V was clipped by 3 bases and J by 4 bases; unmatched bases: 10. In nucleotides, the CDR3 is TGTGCCAGCAGTGAGTCTCGACCCGGGACAGGGGGCGGAAACACCATATATTTT. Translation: CASSESRPGTGGGNTIYF.

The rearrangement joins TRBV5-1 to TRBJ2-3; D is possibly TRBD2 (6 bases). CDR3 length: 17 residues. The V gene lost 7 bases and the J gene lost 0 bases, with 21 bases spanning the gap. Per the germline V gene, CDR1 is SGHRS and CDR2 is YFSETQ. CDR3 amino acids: CASLLGPSGSSTDTQYF. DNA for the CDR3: TGCGCCAGCCTCCTGGGCCCGAGCGGGTCTAGCACAGATACGCAGTATTTT.

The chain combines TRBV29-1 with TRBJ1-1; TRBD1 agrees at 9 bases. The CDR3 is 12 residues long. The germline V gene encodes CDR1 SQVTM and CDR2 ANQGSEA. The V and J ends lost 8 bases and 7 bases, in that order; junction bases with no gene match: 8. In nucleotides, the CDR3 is TGCAGCACAGTCCCGGGACAGGGTGAAGCTTTCTTT. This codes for CSTVPGQGEAFF. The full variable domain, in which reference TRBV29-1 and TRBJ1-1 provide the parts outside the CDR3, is SAVISQKPSRDICQRGTSLTIQCQVDSQVTMMFWYRQQPGQSLTLIATANQGSEATYESGFVIDKFPISRPNLTFSTLTVSNMSPEDSSIYLCSTVPGQGEAFFGQGTRLTVV.

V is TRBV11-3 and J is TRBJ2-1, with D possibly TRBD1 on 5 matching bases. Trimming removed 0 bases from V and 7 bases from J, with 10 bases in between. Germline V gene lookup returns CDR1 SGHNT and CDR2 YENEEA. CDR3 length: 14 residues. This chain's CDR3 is CASSLDLGVNEQFF. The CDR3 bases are TGTGCCAGCAGCTTAGATCTAGGGGTGAATGAGCAGTTCTTC. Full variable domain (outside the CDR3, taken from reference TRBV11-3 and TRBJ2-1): EAGVVQSPRYKIIEKKQPVAFWCNPISGHNTLYWYLQNLGQGPELLIRYENEEAVDDSQLPKDRFSAERLKGVDSTLKIQPAELGDSAVYLCASSLDLGVNEQFFGPGTRLTVL.

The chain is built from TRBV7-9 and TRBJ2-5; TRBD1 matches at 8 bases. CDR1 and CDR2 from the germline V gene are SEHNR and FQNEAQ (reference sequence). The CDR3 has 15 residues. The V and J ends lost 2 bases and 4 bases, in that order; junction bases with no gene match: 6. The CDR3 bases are TGTGCCAGCAGCTTACGGACAGGGAGTGGAGAGACCCAGTACTTC. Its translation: CASSLRTGSGETQYF.

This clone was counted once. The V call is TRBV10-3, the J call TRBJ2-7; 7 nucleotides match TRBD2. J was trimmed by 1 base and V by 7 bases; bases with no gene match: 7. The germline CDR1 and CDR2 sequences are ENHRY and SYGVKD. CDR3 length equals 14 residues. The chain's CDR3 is CAINSLAGSYEQYF. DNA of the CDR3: TGTGCCATCAACTCTTTAGCGGGTTCCTACGAGCAGTACTTC.

The CDR3 DNA sequence: TGCGCCAGCAGCCCGTGGGAGCGTGAAAAGACCCAGTACTTC. Encoded protein: CASSPWEREKTQYF. The chain links TRBV5-1 to TRBJ2-5, with D possibly matching TRBD2 (5 bases). CDR1 and CDR2 (germline): SGHRS, YFSETQ. Trimming removed 4 bases at V and 6 bases at J, with 16 bases between. The CDR3 length is 14 residues.

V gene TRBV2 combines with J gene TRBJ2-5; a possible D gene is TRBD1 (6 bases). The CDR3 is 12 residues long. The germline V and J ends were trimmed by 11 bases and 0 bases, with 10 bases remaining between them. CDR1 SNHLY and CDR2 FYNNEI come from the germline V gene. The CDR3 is CAYKGDQETQYF. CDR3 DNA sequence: TGTGCCTACAAGGGGGACCAAGAGACCCAGTACTTC.